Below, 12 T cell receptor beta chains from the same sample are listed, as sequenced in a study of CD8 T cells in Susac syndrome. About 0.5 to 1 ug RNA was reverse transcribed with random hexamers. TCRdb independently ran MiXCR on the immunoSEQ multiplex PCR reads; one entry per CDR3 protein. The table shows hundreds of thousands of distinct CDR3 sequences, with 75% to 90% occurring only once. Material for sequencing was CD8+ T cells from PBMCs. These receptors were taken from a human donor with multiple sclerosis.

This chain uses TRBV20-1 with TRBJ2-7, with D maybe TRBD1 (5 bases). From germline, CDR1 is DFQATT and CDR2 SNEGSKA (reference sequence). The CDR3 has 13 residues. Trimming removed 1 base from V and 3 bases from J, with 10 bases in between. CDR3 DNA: TGCAGTGCTAGAGTTGGGGCAGGCTACGAGCAGTACTTC. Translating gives CSARVGAGYEQYF.

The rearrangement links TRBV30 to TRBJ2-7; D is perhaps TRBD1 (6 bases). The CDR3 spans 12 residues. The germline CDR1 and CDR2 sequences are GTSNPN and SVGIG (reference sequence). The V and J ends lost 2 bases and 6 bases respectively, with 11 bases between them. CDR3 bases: TGTGCCTGGAGTAGCGCAGGGGTCGAGCAGTACTTC. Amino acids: CAWSSAGVEQYF.

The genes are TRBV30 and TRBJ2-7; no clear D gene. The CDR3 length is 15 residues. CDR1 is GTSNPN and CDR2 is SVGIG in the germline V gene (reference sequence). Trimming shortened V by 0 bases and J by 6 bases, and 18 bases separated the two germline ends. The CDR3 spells CAWSVRPSGSFEQYF. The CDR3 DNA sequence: TGTGCCTGGAGTGTACGACCCTCGGGTAGCTTCGAGCAGTACTTC.

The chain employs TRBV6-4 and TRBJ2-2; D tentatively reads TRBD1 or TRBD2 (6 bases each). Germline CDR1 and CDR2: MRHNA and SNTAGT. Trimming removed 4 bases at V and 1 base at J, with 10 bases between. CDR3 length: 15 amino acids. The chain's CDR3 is CASSVEGGNTGELFF. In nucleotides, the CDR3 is TGTGCCAGCAGTGTGGAGGGGGGGAACACCGGGGAGCTGTTTTTT.

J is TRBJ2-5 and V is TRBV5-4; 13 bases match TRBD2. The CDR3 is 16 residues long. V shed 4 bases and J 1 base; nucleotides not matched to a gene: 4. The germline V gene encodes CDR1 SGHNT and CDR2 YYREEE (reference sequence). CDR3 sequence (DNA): TGTGCCAGCAGCCTGCGGACTAGCGGGAGCCAAGAGACCCAGTACTTC. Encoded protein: CASSLRTSGSQETQYF.

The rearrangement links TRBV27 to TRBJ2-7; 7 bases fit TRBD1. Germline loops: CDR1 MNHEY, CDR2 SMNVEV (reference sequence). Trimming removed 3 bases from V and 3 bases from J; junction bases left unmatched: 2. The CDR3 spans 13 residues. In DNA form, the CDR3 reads TGTGCCAGCAGTTTCGACAGGGACTACGAGCAGTACTTC. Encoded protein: CASSFDRDYEQYF.

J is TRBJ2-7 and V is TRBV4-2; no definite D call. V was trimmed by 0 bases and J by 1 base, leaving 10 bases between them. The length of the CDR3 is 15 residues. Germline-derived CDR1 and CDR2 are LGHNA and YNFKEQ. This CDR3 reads CASSQDLGFSYEQYF. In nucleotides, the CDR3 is TGTGCCAGCAGCCAAGATTTAGGGTTTTCCTACGAGCAGTACTTC.

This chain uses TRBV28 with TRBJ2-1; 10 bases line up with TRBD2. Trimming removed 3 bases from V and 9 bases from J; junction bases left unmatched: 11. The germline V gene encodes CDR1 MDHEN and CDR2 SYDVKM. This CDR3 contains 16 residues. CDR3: CASSFELAGSQGEQFF. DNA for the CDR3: TGTGCCAGCAGTTTTGAACTAGCGGGGAGTCAGGGTGAGCAGTTCTTC.

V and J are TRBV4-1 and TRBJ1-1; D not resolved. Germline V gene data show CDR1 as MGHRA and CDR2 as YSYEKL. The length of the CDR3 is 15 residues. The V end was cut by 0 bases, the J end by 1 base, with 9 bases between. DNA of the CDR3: TGCGCCAGCAGCCAAGACCTAGGGAGGAACACTGAAGCTTTCTTT. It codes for CASSQDLGRNTEAFF.

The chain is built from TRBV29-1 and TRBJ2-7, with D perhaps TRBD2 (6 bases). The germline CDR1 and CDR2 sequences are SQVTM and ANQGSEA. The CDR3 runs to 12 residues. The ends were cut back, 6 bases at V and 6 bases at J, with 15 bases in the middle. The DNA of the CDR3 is TGCAGCGTGTCCCCGGGGGATCTCGAGCAGTACTTC. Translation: CSVSPGDLEQYF.

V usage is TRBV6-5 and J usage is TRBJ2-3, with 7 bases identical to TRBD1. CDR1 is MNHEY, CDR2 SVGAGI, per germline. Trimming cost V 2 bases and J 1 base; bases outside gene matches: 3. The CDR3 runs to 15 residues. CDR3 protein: CASSYTGTGTDTQYF. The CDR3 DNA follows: TGTGCCAGCAGTTACACCGGGACAGGCACAGATACGCAGTATTTT.

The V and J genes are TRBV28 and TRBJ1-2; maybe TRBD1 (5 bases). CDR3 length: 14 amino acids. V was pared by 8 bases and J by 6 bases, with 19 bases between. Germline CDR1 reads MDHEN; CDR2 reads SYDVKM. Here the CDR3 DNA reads TGTGCCAGCGGAGCTCCAGGGCTATGGGATGGCTACACCTTC. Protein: CASGAPGLWDGYTF.